Listed below are T cell receptor beta chains from one sample, sequenced in a study of T-cell memory formation after mild COVID-19. TCRdb passed the 5' RACE reads through MiXCR, listing each CDR3 protein once. In the table there are over 40,000 distinct CDR3 sequences, around 12% of which are singletons. The sequenced sample consisted of PBMCs or a T cell subset sorted from them (not recorded which). Receptors originate from a man between 18 and 29 years old who had mild COVID-19 (a few samples of this study predate the infection). Cell type and time point are not known. Both conserved end residues are part of each CDR3. A D gene is named only where the DNA matches it firmly. Some rows have no size entry. The others give once, few or many, or a class for an expanded clone.

d_call,v_call,cdr3_length,clone_size,j_call,cdr3_aa,cdr3_nt
-,TRBV12-3/TRBV12-4,12,few,TRBJ2-5,CASSLVAETQYF,TGTGCCAGCAGTTTGGTGGCGGAGACCCAGTACTTC
-,TRBV28,12,-,TRBJ1-6,CAARTRHSPLHF,TGTGCCGCTCGGACTCGGCATTCACCCCTCCACTTT
-,TRBV10-3,13,-,TRBJ1-1,CAISEPGPTEAFF,TGTGCCATCAGTGAGCCGGGCCCCACTGAAGCTTTCTTT
-,TRBV4-2,13,-,TRBJ1-2,CASSQGSDYGYTF,TGTGCCAGCAGCCAAGGGAGCGACTATGGCTACACCTTC
-,TRBV4-3,14,-,TRBJ1-2,CASSQDLGVYGYTF,TGCGCCAGCAGCCAAGATCTTGGGGTCTATGGCTACACCTTC
TRBD1,TRBV6-5,14,many,TRBJ1-5,CASSRTGSNQPQHF,TGTGCCAGCAGTCGGACAGGGAGCAATCAGCCCCAGCATTTT
-,TRBV12-3/TRBV12-4,14,-,TRBJ1-4,CASSLSGVRGKLFF,TGTGCCAGCAGCTTATCTGGCGTGAGGGGTAAACTGTTTTTT
TRBD1,TRBV10-3,15,many,TRBJ2-2,CAIFGGTGIAGELFF,TGTGCCATCTTCGGAGGGACAGGGATCGCCGGGGAGCTGTTTTTT
-,TRBV10-3,15,-,TRBJ1-3,CAISASGHRGNTIYF,TGTGCCATCAGTGCCTCGGGACACCGTGGAAACACCATATATTTT
TRBD2,TRBV5-5,15,many,TRBJ2-7,CASERTSAEKYEQYF,TGTGCCAGCGAAAGGACTAGCGCCGAAAAATACGAGCAGTACTTC
-,TRBV20-1,14,many,TRBJ1-1,CSARVVDTYTEAFF,TGCAGTGCTAGAGTGGTCGACACCTACACTGAAGCTTTCTTT
-,TRBV6-1,11,few,TRBJ2-3,CASSATDTQYF,TGTGCCAGCAGTGCAACAGATACGCAGTATTTT
TRBD1,TRBV6-2/TRBV6-3,13,-,TRBJ2-5,CASRKTGQETQYF,TGTGCCAGCAGGAAGACAGGGCAAGAGACCCAGTACTTC
TRBD1,TRBV6-5,16,-,TRBJ2-7,CASSYNSGTGMNEQYF,TGTGCCAGCAGTTACAACTCGGGGACAGGGATGAACGAGCAGTACTTC
-,TRBV4-1,14,-,TRBJ2-5,CASSPLPGRETQYF,TGCGCCAGCAGCCCTCTGCCGGGGAGGGAGACCCAGTACTTC
-,TRBV18,13,few,TRBJ2-3,CASSPTSTDTQYF,TGTGCCAGCTCCCCGACCAGCACAGATACGCAGTATTTT
-,TRBV7-9,11,few,TRBJ1-1,CASRNPTEAFF,TGTGCCAGCAGGAATCCCACTGAAGCTTTCTTT
TRBD1,TRBV7-2,16,few,TRBJ2-1,CASSLTGQGAYNEQFF,TGTGCCAGCAGCTTAACCGGACAGGGGGCGTACAATGAGCAGTTCTTC
-,TRBV5-6,14,once,TRBJ1-1,CASSLALRATEAFF,TGTGCCAGCAGCTTGGCGCTCAGGGCCACTGAAGCTTTCTTT
-,TRBV4-3,15,few,TRBJ2-2,CASSQGLPNTGELFF,TGCGCCAGCAGCCAGGGTCTTCCGAACACCGGGGAGCTGTTTTTT
-,TRBV7-3,13,-,TRBJ2-1,CASSLDLTSEQFF,TGTGCCAGCAGCTTAGACTTAACCTCCGAGCAGTTCTTC
-,TRBV27,13,few,TRBJ2-2,CASGLLSTGELFF,TGTGCCAGCGGGCTTCTCTCCACCGGGGAGCTGTTTTTT
-,TRBV24-1,13,many,TRBJ2-5,CATSDGSQETQYF,TGTGCCACCAGTGACGGGAGCCAAGAGACCCAGTACTTC
-,TRBV7-8,15,few,TRBJ1-1,CASSLPIRLNTEAFF,TGTGCCAGCAGCTTACCAATCAGGCTTAACACTGAAGCTTTCTTT
TRBD2,TRBV7-9,16,many,TRBJ2-1,CASSPRRGGSYNEQFF,TGTGCCAGCAGCCCCCGACGGGGGGGCTCCTACAATGAGCAGTTCTTC
-,TRBV7-2,15,-,TRBJ1-1,CASSTRGGGTIEAFF,TGTGCCAGCAGCACCCGCGGGGGGGGGACTATTGAAGCTTTCTTT
-,TRBV6-6,13,few,TRBJ1-2,CASSLTGLDGYTF,TGTGCCAGCAGCTTGACAGGCCTCGATGGCTACACCTTC
TRBD1,TRBV5-1,15,few,TRBJ1-2,CASSVTGLKSYGYTF,TGCGCCAGCAGCGTGACAGGGTTGAAGAGCTATGGCTACACCTTC
-,TRBV12-3/TRBV12-4,16,-,TRBJ1-5,CASSLTWGRSNQPQHF,TGTGCCAGCAGTTTGACATGGGGCAGATCAAATCAGCCCCAGCATTTT
-,TRBV29-1,14,few,TRBJ1-2,CSVEAGVMNYGYTF,TGCAGCGTTGAAGCAGGAGTAATGAACTATGGCTACACCTTC
-,TRBV6-6,16,few,TRBJ1-5,CASSYWGAWGNQPQHF,TGTGCCAGCAGTTATTGGGGGGCTTGGGGCAATCAGCCCCAGCATTTT
TRBD2,TRBV25-1,16,many,TRBJ2-3,CASSVPTSDSTDTQYF,TGTGCCAGCAGTGTGCCGACTAGCGATAGCACAGATACGCAGTATTTT
-,TRBV7-8,15,-,TRBJ1-6,CASSLGGREGSPLHF,TGTGCCAGCAGCTTAGGAGGCAGGGAGGGATCACCCCTCCACTTT
TRBD1,TRBV28,13,once,TRBJ1-2,CASSVTGARGYTF,TGTGCCAGCAGTGTGACAGGGGCGCGCGGCTACACCTTC
-,TRBV2,14,-,TRBJ1-1,CASMSSPMNTEAFF,TGTGCCAGCATGTCCAGCCCAATGAACACTGAAGCTTTCTTT
-,TRBV7-8,15,once,TRBJ2-5,CASSLARTAMETQYF,TGTGCCAGCAGCTTAGCACGAACTGCGATGGAGACCCAGTACTTC
TRBD1,TRBV24-1,17,-,TRBJ2-2,CATSELGTAANTGELFF,TGTGCCACCAGTGAACTAGGGACAGCTGCGAACACCGGGGAGCTGTTTTTT
-,TRBV6-2/TRBV6-3,17,-,TRBJ2-3,CASSYSRGRLGWDTQYF,TGTGCCAGCAGTTACTCGAGAGGGAGACTAGGTTGGGATACGCAGTATTTT
-,TRBV7-8,12,few,TRBJ1-1,CASSLTGTEAFF,TGTGCCAGCAGCTTGACGGGGACTGAAGCTTTCTTT
-,TRBV6-2/TRBV6-3,11,few,TRBJ2-7,CASSYNYEQYF,TGTGCCAGCAGTTACAACTACGAGCAGTACTTC
TRBD1,TRBV5-1,15,medium-sized,TRBJ2-6,CASSLEWTGMGVLTF,TGCGCCAGCAGCTTGGAATGGACAGGGATGGGCGTCCTGACTTTC
-,TRBV4-2,12,few,TRBJ2-4,CASSLDRNIQYF,TGTGCCAGCAGCCTGGACAGAAACATTCAGTACTTC
-,TRBV3-1,14,-,TRBJ2-5,CASSLDGRRKTQYF,TGTGCCAGCAGCCTCGACGGACGGCGAAAGACCCAGTACTTC
-,TRBV7-9,13,-,TRBJ2-1,CASSQGQNNEQFF,TGTGCCAGCAGCCAAGGACAGAACAATGAGCAGTTCTTC
TRBD1,TRBV4-2,13,few,TRBJ2-2,CASGTGGTGELFF,TGTGCCAGCGGTACAGGGGGTACCGGGGAGCTGTTTTTT
TRBD2,TRBV7-2,16,-,TRBJ2-1,CASSPRTSGGVNEQFF,TGTGCCAGCAGCCCCAGGACTAGCGGGGGGGTCAATGAGCAGTTCTTC
-,TRBV3-1,15,few,TRBJ1-1,CASSQDRVEGLRAFF,TGTGCCAGCAGCCAAGATCGAGTGGAGGGGCTGCGGGCTTTCTTT
-,TRBV5-5,18,-,TRBJ2-3,CASSSTRWGGLFTDTQYF,TGTGCCAGCAGCTCCACCCGGTGGGGGGGGCTCTTCACAGATACGCAGTATTTT
-,TRBV4-2,16,many,TRBJ1-6,CASSQEDGSTQSPLHF,TGTGCCAGCAGCCAAGAGGACGGGTCGACCCAGTCACCCCTCCACTTT
-,TRBV9,14,few,TRBJ1-5,CASSGGVRDQPQHF,TGTGCCAGCAGCGGAGGGGTTCGCGATCAGCCCCAGCATTTT
-,TRBV4-2,16,many,TRBJ2-3,CASSQDLGGAPDTQYF,TGTGCCAGCAGCCAAGATTTAGGGGGGGCCCCAGATACGCAGTATTTT
-,TRBV3-1,15,-,TRBJ1-3,CASSQDGGAGNTIYF,TGTGCCAGCAGCCAAGACGGGGGTGCAGGAAACACCATATATTTT
-,TRBV7-6,15,few,TRBJ1-5,CASSSASDGSQPQHF,TGTGCCAGCAGCTCAGCTTCGGATGGAAGTCAGCCCCAGCATTTT
TRBD1,TRBV7-2,16,-,TRBJ1-3,CASSRSPGTAGNTIYF,TGTGCCAGCAGCCGATCGCCCGGGACAGCTGGAAACACCATATATTTT
-,TRBV6-2/TRBV6-3,13,-,TRBJ1-5,CASSATTYQPQHF,TGTGCCAGCAGCGCGACTACCTATCAGCCCCAGCATTTT
TRBD2,TRBV4-2,17,many,TRBJ2-1,CASSQALLAGGHNEQFF,TGTGCCAGCAGCCAAGCCTTACTAGCGGGGGGACACAATGAGCAGTTCTTC
-,TRBV6-2/TRBV6-3,12,-,TRBJ2-1,CASDSPYNEQFF,TGTGCCAGCGATAGCCCCTACAATGAGCAGTTCTTC